The clone carrying this TCR beta chain came up a few times. What it recognizes is unknown. These data originate in a study of T cell responses to AZD1222 COVID-19 vaccine. Findings and limits, study-wide: Across spike, vaccine-associated CD4 TCRs were found, dominant at 160-218 and 743-854. Repertoires were obtained solely post-peak T cell response.

Second-dose schedules of about 4 or about 12 weeks were combined. The CDR3 extends over 13 amino acids. Germline V gene lookup returns CDR1 LGHDT and CDR2 YNNKEL (reference sequence). The V end lost 4 bases, the J end lost 10 bases, and 14 bases lay between the germline ends. The data were produced by immunoSEQ multiplex PCR, yet TCRdb's version contains in-frame clones alone and is incomplete. The sample records some 96,000 clones, around 85% being singletons. The material sequenced was peripheral blood, taken 28 days after the second AZD1222 dose. This clonotype was obtained from an adult who received the AZD1222 COVID-19 vaccine. The rearrangement links TRBV3-1 (or the pseudogene TRBV3-2) to TRBJ2-1, with D tentatively TRBD2 (5 bases). The CDR3: CASSPPGVDEQFF. CDR3 coding DNA: TGTGCCAGCAGCCCCCCCGGGGTAGACGAGCAGTTCTTC.